This passage covers 7 T cell receptor beta chains from one sample sequenced in a study of radiotherapy plus CTLA-4 blockade in lung cancer. Clones were read by immunoSEQ multiplex PCR, and TCRdb kept only the in-frame ones, dropping some. The sample consists of more than 55,000 clones, 70% to 85% of them appearing once. The sample in question was peripheral blood, obtained from a patient treated with radiotherapy plus ipilimumab. These receptors were collected from a human donor with non-small cell lung cancer who had a partial response to radiotherapy plus ipilimumab.

This clone appeared a few times. The chain has TRBV5-1 and TRBJ1-6, with a weak D call TRBD1 (5 bases). CDR3 length equals 17 residues. Germline V gene sequence: CDR1 SGHRS, CDR2 YFSETQ. V was cut by 2 bases and J by 12 bases, with 24 bases left in between. The CDR3, as DNA: TGCGCCAGCAGCTTAGGCGCGGGGATCGGCGGGACGAGACCCCTCCACTTT. Encoded protein: CASSLGAGIGGTRPLHF. Supplemented by reference TRBV5-1 and TRBJ1-6, the full variable domain reads KAGVTQTPRYLIKTRGQQVTLSCSPISGHRSVSWYQQTPGQGLQFLFEYFSETQRNKGNFPGRFSGRQFSNSRSEMNVSTLELGDSALYLCASSLGAGIGGTRPLHFGNGTRLTVT.

CDR3 residues: CASSQSTSGSLYNEQFF. Written as DNA, the CDR3 is TGTGCCAGCAGCCAAAGTACTTCCGGGTCCTTATACAATGAGCAGTTCTTC. The chain uses TRBV4-2 and TRBJ2-1; D unresolved. The germline V and J ends were trimmed by 2 bases and 4 bases, with 18 bases remaining between them. Germline CDR1 reads LGHNA; CDR2 reads YNFKEQ. The CDR3 spans 17 residues.

V gene TRBV6-6 combines with J gene TRBJ1-1, with unresolved D. The CDR3 sequence is 13 residues long. Germline values: CDR1 MNHNY, CDR2 SVGAGI (reference sequence). Trimming removed 8 bases at V and 0 bases at J, with 10 bases between. The DNA for the CDR3 is TGTGCCAGCTGGGAGATTTTGAACACTGAAGCTTTCTTT. Translation gives CASWEILNTEAFF.

J is TRBJ2-7 and V is TRBV4-2; 9 nucleotides line up with TRBD1. V shed 7 bases and J 4 bases; nucleotides not matched to a gene: 8. Germline CDR1 LGHNA, CDR2 YNFKEQ. The CDR3 length is 14 residues. CDR3 residues: CASTRNRGLYEQYF. CDR3 coding DNA: TGTGCCAGCACGAGGAACAGGGGGCTTTACGAGCAGTACTTC.

The V and J genes are TRBV18 and TRBJ2-5; possible D gene TRBD1, 5 bases. This CDR3 is 14 amino acids long. V was trimmed by 1 base and J by 4 bases, leaving 10 bases between them. The germline gives CDR1 KGHSH, CDR2 LQKENI. CDR3 region: CASSPQHQGETQYF. The CDR3, as DNA: TGTGCCAGCTCACCACAACATCAGGGAGAGACCCAGTACTTC.

This chain connects TRBV27 to TRBJ2-5; 8 nucleotides agree with TRBD1. V lost 2 bases, J lost 5 bases, and 4 bases stayed unmatched. From germline, CDR1 is MNHEY and CDR2 SMNVEV (reference sequence). The CDR3 runs 14 residues. The CDR3 spells CASSLDRGGETQYF. The DNA of the CDR3 is TGTGCCAGCAGTTTAGACAGGGGCGGGGAGACCCAGTACTTC.

The J gene is TRBJ2-7, the V gene TRBV19; TRBD2 might be the D (6 bases). Germline V gene sequence: CDR1 LNHDA, CDR2 SQIVND (reference sequence). V was trimmed by 5 bases and J by 4 bases, leaving 15 bases between them. The CDR3 covers 14 residues. The CDR3 coding sequence is TGTGCCAGTAGTGCTTCTGGTGGGGGGTACGAGCAGTACTTC. Translating it yields CASSASGGGYEQYF. The complete variable domain, with remaining parts taken from reference TRBV19 and TRBJ2-7, reads DGGITQSPKYLFRKEGQNVTLSCEQNLNHDAMYWYRQDPGQGLRLIYYSQIVNDFQKGDIAEGYSVSREKKESFPLTVTSAQKNPTAFYLCASSASGGGYEQYFGPGTRLTVT.